Below, one TCR beta chain is given with its context. Using immunoSEQ multiplex PCR, the repertoire was profiled, and TCRdb retains in-frame clones only, with some absent. The table records under 70,000 clones, about 89% of them present only once. This sample was taken from a study of technical replicates of blood from a few donors. The CDR3 sequence is 16 residues long. The germline gives CDR1 LGHNA, CDR2 YSLEER. The V segment lost 0 bases and the J segment 7 bases; nucleotides outside the gene matches: 9. V and J are TRBV4-3 and TRBJ2-1, with 7 bases fitting TRBD2. The sequenced material came from PBMCs. The sequence was obtained from a human donor in good health. Some clones in this sample may be carry-over from other donors' samples. The CDR3 coding sequence is TGCGCCAGCAGCCAAGATCCAGCGGGGTTTGTTAATGAGCAGTTCTTC. It specifies CASSQDPAGFVNEQFF.